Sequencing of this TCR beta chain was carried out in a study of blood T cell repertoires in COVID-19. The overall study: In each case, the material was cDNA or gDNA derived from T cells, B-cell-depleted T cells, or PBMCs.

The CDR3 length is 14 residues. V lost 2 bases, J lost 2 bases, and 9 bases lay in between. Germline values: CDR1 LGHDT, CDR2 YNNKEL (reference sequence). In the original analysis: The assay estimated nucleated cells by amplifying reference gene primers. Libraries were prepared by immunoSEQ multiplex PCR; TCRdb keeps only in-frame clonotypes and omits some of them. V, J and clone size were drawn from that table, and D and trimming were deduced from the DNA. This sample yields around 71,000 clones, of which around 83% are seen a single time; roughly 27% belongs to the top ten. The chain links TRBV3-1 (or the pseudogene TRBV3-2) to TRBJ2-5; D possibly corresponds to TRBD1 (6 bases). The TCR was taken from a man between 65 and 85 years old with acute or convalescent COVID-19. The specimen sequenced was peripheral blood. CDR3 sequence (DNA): TGTGCCAGCAGCCAATGGCAGGGGCAAGAGACCCAGTACTTC. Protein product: CASSQWQGQETQYF.